This is a list of T cell receptor beta chains from one sample in a study of blood T cell repertoires in COVID-19. Profiling relied on immunoSEQ multiplex PCR, and the TCRdb table lists in-frame clones only, not all of them. The sample shows roughly 210,000 clones, roughly 80% of them seen only once. The source material was peripheral blood. These receptors all stem from a woman older than 75 with COVID-19, enrolled during active disease. The CDR3 runs from the conserved cysteine through the conserved F or W.

V gene,J gene,CDR3 protein
TRBV28,TRBJ1-3,CASMSNIVSGNTIYF
TRBV7-2,TRBJ2-3,CASSPRAGGRGDTQYF
TRBV7-2,TRBJ2-3,CASSLAAGSTDTQYF
TRBV5-6,TRBJ2-1,CASSKGDRGRADEQFF
TRBV6-5,TRBJ1-1,CASKSDGTGVTEAFF
TRBV19,TRBJ1-4,CASSLGGATNEKLFF
TRBV18,TRBJ2-2,CASSERENTGELFF
TRBV5-1,TRBJ1-6,CASSLGDTNSPLHF
TRBV6-5,TRBJ1-3,CASQPVPNSGNTIYF
TRBV9,TRBJ2-1,CASSVKDRASYNEQFF
TRBV19,TRBJ2-2,CASNDRGQLAGELFF
TRBV5-8,TRBJ2-2,CASSRGGYSTGELFF
TRBV7-9,TRBJ2-1,CASSLNQGSGEQFF
TRBV19,TRBJ2-5,CASSINGALIGETQYF
TRBV6-2/TRBV6-3,TRBJ1-1,CASSYTRGHTEAFF
TRBV7-9,TRBJ1-1,CASSLAQANTEAFF
TRBV12-3/TRBV12-4,TRBJ1-3,CASIKGLGNTIYF
TRBV27,TRBJ1-2,CASSPTGYYGYTF
TRBV28,TRBJ1-2,CASSLARGGYTF
TRBV11-3,TRBJ2-1,CASSLVAGGFNEQFF
TRBV28,TRBJ2-3,CASSHSGGGTDTQYF
TRBV24-1,TRBJ1-2,CATSDYRGGYTF
TRBV6-5,TRBJ1-6,CASRPGQTYNSPLHF
TRBV11-2,TRBJ2-1,CASSFGQGAYNEQFF
TRBV19,TRBJ1-6,CASSTGQGHNSPLHF
TRBV5-1,TRBJ1-5,CASSLQGDQPQHF
TRBV19,TRBJ1-1,CASSIDPGGTEAFF
TRBV5-1,TRBJ2-2,CASSTTGSTGELFF
TRBV12-3/TRBV12-4,TRBJ1-2,CASSLTGSYGYTF
TRBV5-1,TRBJ2-3,CASSLDLGGADTQYF
TRBV11-1,TRBJ1-1,CASSRGVQGAGEAFF
TRBV5-6,TRBJ2-1,CASSFGGRTYNEQFF
TRBV7-9,TRBJ1-2,CASEAAYRGSDYGYTF
TRBV28,TRBJ2-1,CASSRLAGGPSSYNEQFF
TRBV2,TRBJ2-5,CASSMALAGEETQYF
TRBV19,TRBJ1-5,CASTQGQGPPQHF
TRBV19,TRBJ1-2,CASSIDRQGIGTF
TRBV2,TRBJ1-1,CASREQNTEAFF
TRBV15,TRBJ1-2,CATSRDYGGNYGYTF
TRBV19,TRBJ1-2,CASRRTGVNYGYTF
TRBV25-1,TRBJ1-2,CASSESPVDYGYTF
TRBV28,TRBJ1-5,CASQRQNSNQPQHF
TRBV6-5,TRBJ2-7,CASSYQMSGAYEQYF
TRBV30,TRBJ1-2,CAWSGQGGYTF
TRBV28,TRBJ1-3,CASSSTLEGNTIYF
TRBV19,TRBJ1-3,CASSITLGQASGNTIYF
TRBV6-2/TRBV6-3,TRBJ2-7,CASSSYHRGGAYEQYF
TRBV7-2,TRBJ2-2,CASSPRGVTGELFF
TRBV3-1/TRBV3-2,TRBJ1-2,CASSPTFDSRGSYGYTF
TRBV10-1,TRBJ1-1,CASSESGRGQAFF
TRBV7-2,TRBJ2-3,CASSLAGLAGMDTQYF
TRBV28,TRBJ1-2,CASRDRGHGYTF
TRBV4-3,TRBJ2-2,CASSRFGGLTNTGELFF
TRBV2,TRBJ1-5,CASSAEGLSNQPQHF